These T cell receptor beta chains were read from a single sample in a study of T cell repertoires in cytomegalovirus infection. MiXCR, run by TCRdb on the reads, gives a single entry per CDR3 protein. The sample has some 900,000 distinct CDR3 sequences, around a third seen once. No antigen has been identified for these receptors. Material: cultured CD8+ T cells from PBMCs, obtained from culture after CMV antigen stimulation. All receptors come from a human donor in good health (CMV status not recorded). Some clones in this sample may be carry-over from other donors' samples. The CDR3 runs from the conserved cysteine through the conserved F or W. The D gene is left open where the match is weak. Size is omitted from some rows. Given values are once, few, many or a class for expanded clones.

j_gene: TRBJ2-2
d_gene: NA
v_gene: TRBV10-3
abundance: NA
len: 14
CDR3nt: TGTGCCATCAGAGAACTAGCGAACACCGGGGAGCTGTTTTTT
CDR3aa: CAIRELANTGELFF

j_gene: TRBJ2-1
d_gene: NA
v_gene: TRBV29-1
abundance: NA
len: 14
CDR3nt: TGCAGCGCCGGGACCGATCCCTCCTACAATGAGCAGTTCTTC
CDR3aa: CSAGTDPSYNEQFF

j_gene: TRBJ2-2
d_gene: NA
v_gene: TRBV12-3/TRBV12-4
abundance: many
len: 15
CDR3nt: TGTGCCAGCAGGAGGGGAAACTCGAACACCGGGGAGCTGTTTTTT
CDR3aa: CASRRGNSNTGELFF

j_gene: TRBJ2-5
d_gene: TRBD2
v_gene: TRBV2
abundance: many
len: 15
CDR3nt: TGTGCCAGCTCCCTCGGGACTAGCAGCTTCGAGACCCAGTACTTC
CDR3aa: CASSLGTSSFETQYF

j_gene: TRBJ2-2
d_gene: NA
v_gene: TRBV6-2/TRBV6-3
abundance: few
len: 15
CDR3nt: TGTGCCAGCAGGTCCACCGGGACCCCCACCGGGGAGCTGTTTTTT
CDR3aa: CASRSTGTPTGELFF

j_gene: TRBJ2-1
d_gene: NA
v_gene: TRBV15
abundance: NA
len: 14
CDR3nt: TGTGCCACCAGCCCCAGGACTCAATACAATGAGCAGTTCTTC
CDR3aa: CATSPRTQYNEQFF

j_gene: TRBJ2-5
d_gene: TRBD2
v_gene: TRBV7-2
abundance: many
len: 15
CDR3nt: TGTGCCAGCAGCTTAGTACTAGCGGGGGCGGAGACCCAGTACTTC
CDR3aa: CASSLVLAGAETQYF

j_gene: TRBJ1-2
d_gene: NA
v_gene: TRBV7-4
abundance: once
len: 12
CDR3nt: TGTGCCAGCAGCTCGGAGGGTAACAGTCCTACCTTC
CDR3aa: CASSSEGNSPTF

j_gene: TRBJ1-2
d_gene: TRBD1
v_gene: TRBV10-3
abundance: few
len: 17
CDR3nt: TGTGCCATCAGTGAACTCGGGACAGGGGCTTTAAGCTATGGCTACACCTTC
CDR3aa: CAISELGTGALSYGYTF

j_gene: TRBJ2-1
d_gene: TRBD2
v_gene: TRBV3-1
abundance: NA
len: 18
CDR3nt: TGTGCCAGCAGCCAACTTCCACCAGGGACTAGCCCCTTGGATGAGCAGTTCTTC
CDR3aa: CASSQLPPGTSPLDEQFF

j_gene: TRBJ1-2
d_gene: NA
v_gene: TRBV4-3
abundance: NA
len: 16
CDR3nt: TGCGCCAGCAGCCAACCACAGGGACATAGCGGCTATGGCTACACCTTC
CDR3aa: CASSQPQGHSGYGYTF

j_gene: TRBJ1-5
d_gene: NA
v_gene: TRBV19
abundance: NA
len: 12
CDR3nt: TGTGCCAGTAGTACAGGGTTTCAGCCCCAGCATTTT
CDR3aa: CASSTGFQPQHF

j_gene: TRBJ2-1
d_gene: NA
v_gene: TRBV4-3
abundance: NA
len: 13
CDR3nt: TGCGCCAGCAGCCAGGCCGGGACCGATGAGCAGTTCTTC
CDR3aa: CASSQAGTDEQFF

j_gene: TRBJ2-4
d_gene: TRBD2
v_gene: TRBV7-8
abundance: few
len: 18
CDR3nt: TGTGCCAGCAGCTTAGAACTAGCGGGGGCTCTAGCCAAAAACATTCAGTACTTC
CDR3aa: CASSLELAGALAKNIQYF

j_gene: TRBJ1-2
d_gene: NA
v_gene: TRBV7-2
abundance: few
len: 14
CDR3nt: TGTGCCAGCAGCTTATGGCAGGCGGACTATGGCTACACCTTC
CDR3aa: CASSLWQADYGYTF

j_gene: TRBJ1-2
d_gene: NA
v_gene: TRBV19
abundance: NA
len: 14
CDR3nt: TGTGCCAGTATCCGGCAGGGAAGAGGGTATGGCTACACCTTC
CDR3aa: CASIRQGRGYGYTF

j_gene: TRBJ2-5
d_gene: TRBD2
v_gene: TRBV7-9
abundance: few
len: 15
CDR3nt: TGTGCCAGCAGGGACCGAGCGGGGGCCTCGGAGACCCAGTACTTC
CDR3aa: CASRDRAGASETQYF

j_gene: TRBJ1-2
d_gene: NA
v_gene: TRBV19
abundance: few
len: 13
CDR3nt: TGTGCCAGCAGGGACATCGGAGGGTATGGCTACACCTTC
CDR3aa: CASRDIGGYGYTF

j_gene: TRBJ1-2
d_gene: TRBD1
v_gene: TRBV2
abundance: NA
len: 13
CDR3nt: TGTGCCAGCCCCGCCGAGGGGGCGGGCGGCTACACCTTC
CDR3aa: CASPAEGAGGYTF

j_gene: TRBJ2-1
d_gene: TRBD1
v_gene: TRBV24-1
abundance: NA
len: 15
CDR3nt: TGTGCCACCAGTCCCCGGGACAGGGCTTACAATGAGCAGTTCTTC
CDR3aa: CATSPRDRAYNEQFF

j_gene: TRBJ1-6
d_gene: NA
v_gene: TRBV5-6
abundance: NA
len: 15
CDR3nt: TGTGTCAGCAGCCCAGGACGGCCCTATAATTCACCCCTCCACTTT
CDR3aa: CVSSPGRPYNSPLHF

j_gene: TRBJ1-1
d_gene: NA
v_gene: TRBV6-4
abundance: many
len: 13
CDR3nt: TGTGCCAGCAGTGAAGCCCGGGACACTGAAGCTTTCTTT
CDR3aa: CASSEARDTEAFF

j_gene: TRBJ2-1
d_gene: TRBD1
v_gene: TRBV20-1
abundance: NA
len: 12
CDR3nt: TGCAGTGCCGGACAGGGTTACAATGAGCAGTTCTTC
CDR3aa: CSAGQGYNEQFF

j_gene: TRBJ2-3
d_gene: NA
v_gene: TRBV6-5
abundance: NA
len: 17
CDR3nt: TGTGCCAGCAGTCCAACAGTCGGGGCCATGGGCACAGATACGCAGTATTTT
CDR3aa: CASSPTVGAMGTDTQYF